These 25 T cell receptor beta chains share one sample of origin, sequenced in a study of T cell repertoires in ileal Crohn's disease (dated by TCRdb to between 2018 and 2020). The library was built by means of the immunoSEQ multiplex PCR assay. Drawn from immuneACCESS, this table holds only the in-frame rearrangements with V and J called that TCRdb kept. Clones are partly lost; checked studies trace under half to an unresolved V gene and leave the rest unexplained. This sample comprises around 9,900 clones, around 80% of them detected only once. In total, the top ten clones hold about 20% of the sample. This specimen's time point label, per the study, means: neoterminal ileum biopsy at postoperative endoscopy, about 6 months after surgery. The source material was ileal tissue. The receptors were gathered from an adult with Crohn's disease.

The CDR3 region has the DNA TGCGCCAGCAGCCAAGAGCCATCCTACGATCAGCCCCAGCATTTT. Encoded protein: CASSQEPSYDQPQHF. The J gene is TRBJ1-5, the V gene TRBV4-3; D gene uncertain. The CDR3 runs 15 residues. In germline, CDR1 is LGHNA, CDR2 YSLEER. V lost 0 bases to trimming and J lost 5 bases, with 11 bases between them.

This clone was counted a single time. This chain joins TRBV4-3 and TRBJ2-3; D may be TRBD2 (5 bases). CDR1 and CDR2 from the germline V gene are LGHNA and YSLEER. This CDR3 spans 16 amino acids. The germline V and J ends were trimmed by 6 bases and 1 base, with 17 bases remaining between them. The CDR3, as DNA: TGCGCCAGCAGTCAAAATTTAGCGTCTGGCACAGATACGCAGTATTTT. It is translated as CASSQNLASGTDTQYF.

V usage is TRBV9 and J usage is TRBJ2-1, with a tentative D call TRBD2 (6 bases). Germline V CDR1 and CDR2: SGDLS, YYNGEE. V lost 0 bases to trimming and J lost 5 bases, with 18 bases between them. The CDR3 sequence is 17 residues long. The CDR3 sequence is CASSVAKLATTHNEQFF. The CDR3 DNA sequence: TGTGCCAGCAGCGTAGCTAAGCTAGCGACTACCCACAATGAGCAGTTCTTC.

The CDR3 region has the DNA TGTGCCAGTAGTCCAGGGGCCTACAATGAGCAGTTCTTC. Its protein is CASSPGAYNEQFF. The chain couples TRBV19 to TRBJ2-1; possible D gene TRBD1, 6 bases. The CDR3 is made up of 13 amino acids. Germline loops: CDR1 LNHDA, CDR2 SQIVND (reference sequence). Trimming cost V 5 bases and J 2 bases, with 7 bases left between them.

The chain uses TRBV30 and TRBJ2-7, with D maybe TRBD2 (6 bases). Trimming took off 2 bases at V and 7 bases at J, with 21 bases between the two ends. CDR3 length equals 15 residues. The germline gives CDR1 GTSNPN, CDR2 SVGIG (reference sequence). The CDR3, as DNA: TGTGCCTGGAGTCAGACCGGGACTGACCTTGAAGAGCAGTACTTC. It specifies CAWSQTGTDLEEQYF.

This chain uses TRBV2 with TRBJ2-7; 11 bases are a match to TRBD1. After removal of 7 bases from V and 7 bases from J, the junction contained 9 bases not matched to a gene. CDR1 is SNHLY, CDR2 FYNNEI, per germline. The CDR3 is made up of 14 amino acids. This chain's CDR3 is CASIPGQGGREQYF. DNA for the CDR3: TGTGCCAGCATTCCGGGACAGGGGGGACGTGAGCAGTACTTC.

This chain connects TRBV10-3 to TRBJ2-7, with D possibly matching TRBD2 (5 bases). Germline V CDR1 and CDR2: ENHRY, SYGVKD. This CDR3 contains 15 residues. V lost 2 bases and J lost 2, with 13 bases in between. CDR3 amino acids: CAISETRESPYEQYF. The CDR3 DNA is TGTGCCATCAGTGAGACGAGGGAATCACCCTACGAGCAGTACTTC.

V usage is TRBV5-1 and J usage is TRBJ2-7, with 10 bases matching TRBD2. With V trimmed by 0 bases and J by 2 bases, 8 bases remained unmatched. CDR1 SGHRS and CDR2 YFSETQ come from the germline V gene. The CDR3 consists of 17 residues. This CDR3 reads CASSLAASGSFAYEQYF. The CDR3 nucleotides read TGCGCCAGCAGCTTGGCCGCTAGCGGGAGTTTCGCCTACGAGCAGTACTTC.

The chain is built from TRBV7-8 and TRBJ2-5; tentatively, D is TRBD1 (5 bases). V was shortened by 1 base and J by 5 bases, with 20 bases between the two germline ends. This CDR3 spans 17 amino acids. The V gene's germline CDR1 is SGHVS and CDR2 FQNEAQ. CDR3 nucleotides: TGTGCCAGCAGCTTAGTCCGATCGAAGGGGAACGTCGAGACCCAGTACTTC. This codes for CASSLVRSKGNVETQYF. Full variable domain (remainder filled in from reference TRBV7-8 and TRBJ2-5): GAGVSQSPRYKVAKRGQDVALRCDPISGHVSLFWYQQALGQGPEFLTYFQNEAQLDKSGLPSDRFFAERPEGSVSTLKIQRTQQEDSAVYLCASSLVRSKGNVETQYFGPGTRLLVL.

The chain uses TRBV2 and TRBJ2-7; D is unresolved. V dropped 7 bases and J dropped 3 bases, with 7 bases sitting between them. The CDR3 loop spans 11 amino acids. Germline V CDR1 and CDR2: SNHLY, FYNNEI. The CDR3 nucleotides read TGTGCCAGCAAGTCCGGCTACGAGCAGTACTTC. Protein: CASKSGYEQYF.

CDR3: CASTQALAGEETQYF. CDR3 in DNA: TGCGCCAGCACCCAAGCACTAGCGGGGGAAGAGACCCAGTACTTC. The gene calls are TRBV5-1 and TRBJ2-5, with 11 bases identical to TRBD2. Germline lookup yields CDR1 SGHRS and CDR2 YFSETQ. The V gene end was trimmed by 6 bases and the J gene end by 3 bases; junction bases not matched to a gene: 7. This CDR3 is 15 amino acids long.

This rearrangement joins TRBV5-1 to TRBJ2-5; TRBD1 is a possible D gene (5 bases). Matching the DNA end better, TRBJ2-7 makes the J call doubtful. This CDR3 region has 14 residues. Germline CDR1 and CDR2: SGHRS and YFSETQ. The CDR3 nucleotides are TGCGCCAGCAGCTTCACAGGTTCCGCCTACGAGCAGTACTTC. This codes for CASSFTGSAYEQYF.

The chain employs TRBV2 and TRBJ1-2; weak D call: TRBD1 (5 bases). The CDR3 covers 13 residues. Germline CDR1 and CDR2: SNHLY and FYNNEI. V dropped 5 bases and J dropped 0 bases, with 7 bases sitting between them. CDR3 sequence (DNA): TGTGCCAGCAGTCAGGGAACTAACTATGGCTACACCTTC. Protein: CASSQGTNYGYTF.

CDR3 nucleotides: TGTGCCAGCAGACCGGGACTAGCATTCCAAGAGACCCAGTACTTC. It specifies CASRPGLAFQETQYF. The chain combines TRBV27 with TRBJ2-5, with 9 bases that match TRBD2. The CDR3 contains 15 residues. Unmatched junction bases numbered 6, after V lost 6 bases and J lost 1 base. The germline CDR1 and CDR2 sequences are MNHEY and SMNVEV (reference sequence).

With regard to this clone: The same CDR3 can be traced to other DNA sequences in this sample. J is TRBJ2-3 and V is TRBV30; TRBD2 is a possible D gene (5 bases). Trimming cost V 2 bases and J 3 bases, with 6 bases left between them. Germline assignment: CDR1 GTSNPN and CDR2 SVGIG (reference sequence). CDR3 size: 12 residues. The CDR3 DNA is TGTGCCTGGAGTAGAGGGACAGATACGCAGTATTTT. It yields the protein CAWSRGTDTQYF.

This chain joins TRBV7-2 and TRBJ1-4, with 8 bases that match TRBD1. The CDR3 has 15 residues. Germline lookup yields CDR1 SGHTA and CDR2 FQGNSA. The J segment lost 4 bases and the V segment lost 1 base, leaving 2 bases of the junction unmatched. CDR3: CASSLGGQDNEKLFF. CDR3 nucleotides: TGTGCCAGCAGCTTAGGGGGACAGGATAATGAAAAACTGTTTTTT.

This clone was seen more than once but under ten times. This chain uses TRBV19 with TRBJ2-1; 9 bases fit TRBD2. The germline gives CDR1 LNHDA, CDR2 SQIVND (reference sequence). This CDR3 is built from 16 residues. V shed 3 bases and J 9 bases; nucleotides not matched to a gene: 12. The CDR3 is CASSMWASGDSGEQFF. CDR3 in DNA: TGTGCCAGTAGTATGTGGGCTAGCGGGGACTCTGGTGAGCAGTTCTTC.

The rearrangement links TRBV4-1 to TRBJ1-1, with 8 bases matching TRBD1. V shed 4 bases, J shed 0 bases, and the junction held 4 bases outside the gene matches. CDR1 is MGHRA and CDR2 is YSYEKL in the germline V gene. The CDR3 covers 15 residues. The CDR3 spells CASSRVGQVNTEAFF. The CDR3 DNA sequence: TGCGCCAGCAGCCGGGTGGGACAGGTGAACACTGAAGCTTTCTTT.

This clone occurred once. The chain employs TRBV9 and TRBJ2-1, with 9 bases matching TRBD2. The length of the CDR3 is 16 residues. Germline assignment: CDR1 SGDLS and CDR2 YYNGEE. The trim removed 5 bases at V and 3 bases at J, leaving 9 bases unmatched. The chain's CDR3 is CASSKFSGGDYNEQFF. Written as DNA, the CDR3 is TGTGCCAGCAGTAAATTTAGCGGGGGAGACTACAATGAGCAGTTCTTC.

In the case of this clone: In the same sample, other DNA sequences code for this CDR3. The chain employs TRBV6-6 and TRBJ2-1; tentatively, D is TRBD2 (7 bases). Trimming took off 8 bases at V and 4 bases at J, with 9 bases between the two ends. Per germline, CDR1 MNHNY and CDR2 SVGAGI (reference sequence). The CDR3 is 12 amino acids. The DNA of the CDR3 is TGTGCCAGCGGGGGGGCATACAATGAGCAGTTCTTC. This translates into CASGGAYNEQFF.

The rearrangement uses TRBV18 and TRBJ1-2; D is unclear. CDR1 is KGHSH, CDR2 LQKENI, per germline. This CDR3 contains 15 residues. V dropped 1 base and J dropped 8 bases, with 17 bases sitting between them. This chain's CDR3 is CASSPHSPYKTGYTF. DNA for the CDR3: TGTGCCAGCTCACCACATTCCCCGTACAAAACGGGCTACACCTTC.

The V and J genes are TRBV7-7 and TRBJ2-5, with 9 bases fitting TRBD2. Looked up from germline, CDR1 is SSHAT and CDR2 is FNYEAQ (reference sequence). This CDR3 contains 16 residues. The CDR3 sequence is CATSDLASGDQETQYF. CDR3 in DNA: TGTGCTACTTCGGATCTAGCTAGCGGGGATCAAGAGACCCAGTACTTC.

This chain connects TRBV5-1 to TRBJ2-7; D is ambiguous. CDR3 length equals 14 residues. Deletions cut 4 bases from V and 3 bases from J, with 14 bases between. Germline loops: CDR1 SGHRS, CDR2 YFSETQ. The CDR3 DNA is TGCGCCAGCAGCCCCCTAACGGGTTTCTACGAGCAGTACTTC. This encodes CASSPLTGFYEQYF.

This clone was counted a few times. This chain connects TRBV15 to TRBJ1-3; 8 bases agree with TRBD1. Losses at the gene ends were 5 bases for V and 4 bases for J; bases not matched to a gene: 4. Germline assignment: CDR1 LNHNV and CDR2 YYDKDF (reference sequence). This CDR3 has 14 residues. The CDR3 loop is CATSGRTGGNTIYF. The CDR3 region has the DNA TGTGCCACCAGCGGCAGGACAGGGGGAAACACCATATATTTT.

The J gene is TRBJ1-2, the V gene TRBV4-2; D possibly corresponds to TRBD1 (5 bases). V was clipped by 3 bases and J by 4 bases, with 9 bases between them. The CDR3 consists of 13 residues. Germline CDR1 is LGHNA and CDR2 is YNFKEQ. For the CDR3, the DNA is TGTGCCAGCAGCCATTCAGGGCCCTATGGCTACACCTTC. Its translation: CASSHSGPYGYTF.